This T cell receptor (beta chain) appears in the sequencing data of a study of blood T cells in healthy people across ages. A second roughly 6 to 11 cycle PCR used barcoded and J-beta primers. Paired-end reads containing CDR3 totaled no fewer than 2.5 million for each sample. TCRdb reprocessed the 5' RACE reads via MiXCR and lists one record per CDR3 protein. The table records 1,500,000 or so distinct CDR3 sequences, 59% of them present only once. General study points: There were more naive CD4+ cells and higher diversity in long-lived donors than in aged donors.

The CDR3 runs to 15 residues. Trimming took 0 bases from V and 0 from J, leaving 9 bases between them. Germline V lookup: CDR1 SEHNR, CDR2 FQNEAQ (reference sequence). Worth noting for this clonotype: Its antigen is still unknown.

PBMCs, at least 7 million per sample, were isolated. The V gene is TRBV7-9, the J gene TRBJ2-7; the D gene could be TRBD1 or TRBD2 (5 bases each). Sequenced material: blood. This receptor was obtained from a young man in good health. This chain's CDR3 is CASSLARDGSYEQYF. CDR3 coding DNA: TGTGCCAGCAGCTTAGCCCGGGACGGCTCCTACGAGCAGTACTTC.